Sequencing of this T cell receptor (beta chain) was carried out in a study of somatic mutations in cytotoxic T cells in rheumatoid arthritis. On this clone itself: Its antigen is unknown.

The investigators isolated CD4+ and CD8+ cells by positive magnetic bead selection and checked their purity by flow cytometry. Using immunoSEQ multiplex PCR, the repertoire was profiled, and TCRdb retains in-frame clones only, with some absent. The sample yields about 11,000 clones, under 75% seen once. The CDR3 length is 16 residues. The germline CDR1 and CDR2 sequences are SQVTM and ANQGSEA. V gave up 5 bases and J gave up 4 bases; unmatched junction bases: 14. Study results and caveats: Which antigens the expanded CD8+ clones targeted was unknown.

The V gene is TRBV29-1, the J gene TRBJ1-1; 9 bases align to TRBD1. This TCR came from a woman between 40 and 50 years old in good health. The sequencing sample was made of CD8+ T cells sorted from blood. The CDR3 DNA is TGCAGCGTTTGGACAGGGGCCGGGCTTCTCGGCACTGAAGCTTTCTTT. This sequence encodes CSVWTGAGLLGTEAFF.